The 4 T cell receptor beta chains listed next were all sequenced from one sample in a study of graft-versus-host responses after intestinal transplantation. TCRdb keeps only in-frame clones here, not all; method: immunoSEQ multiplex PCR. Of about 10,000 clones in the sample, about 28% were seen once. Sequencing was performed on alloreactive CD4+ T cells from a mixed lymphocyte reaction culture, taken before transplantation. The subset was: CFSE-low proliferating T cells sorted from roughly six-day pre-transplant mixed lymphocyte reaction (GvH or HvG direction). The receptors stem from a human patient who was an organ donor for intestinal transplantation.

This clone is labeled as medium-sized. The genes are TRBV10-3 and TRBJ1-5, with D possibly TRBD1 on 6 matching bases. The CDR3 totals 14 residues. Trimming left V 2 bases short and J 2 bases short, with 7 bases between. Germline lookup yields CDR1 ENHRY and CDR2 SYGVKD. The CDR3 sequence: CAISENRGNQPQHF. DNA for the CDR3: TGTGCCATCAGTGAGAACAGGGGCAATCAGCCCCAGCATTTT.

This chain links TRBV18 with TRBJ1-2, with D hard to call. The germline V gene has CDR1 KGHSH and CDR2 LQKENI. This CDR3 has 12 residues. Between the trimmed V and J ends, which lost 4 bases and 2 bases, there was a span of 5 bases. CDR3 in DNA: TGTGCCAGCTCACGACCGAACTATGGCTACACCTTC. Its translation is CASSRPNYGYTF.

This clone was seen a few times. This CDR3 is CASSTQGDTQYF. The CDR3 bases are TGTGCCAGCAGTACACAGGGAGATACGCAGTATTTT. The chain links TRBV28 to TRBJ2-3; D might be TRBD1 (6 bases). The CDR3 loop spans 12 amino acids. V lost 5 bases and J 5 bases, leaving 8 bases between the germline ends. Germline V gene data show CDR1 as MDHEN and CDR2 as SYDVKM.

In its sample, this clone was seen a few times. This chain connects TRBV5-1 to TRBJ2-7; perhaps TRBD1 as D (5 bases). The CDR3 covers 13 residues. The V gene's germline CDR1 is SGHRS and CDR2 YFSETQ. V lost 1 base, J lost 6 bases, and 11 bases lay in between. The CDR3 is CASSLIQGTEQYF. The CDR3 DNA reads as TGCGCCAGCAGCTTGATTCAGGGAACCGAGCAGTACTTC.